This passage covers 19 T cell receptor beta chains from one sample sequenced in a study of T-cell reconstitution after alpha-beta-depleted transplantation in children. The authors prepared the TCRbeta library with unique molecular identifiers. One entry per CDR3 protein results from TCRdb running MiXCR on the PCR reads. The data show 700,000 or so distinct CDR3 sequences, less than 15% seen once. The starting material was PBMCs, obtained before TCRalphabeta/CD19-depleted stem cell transplant. These receptors originate from a girl aged 2-10 years with congenital amegakaryocytic thrombocytopenia, due to receive a stem cell transplant.

This clonotype was counted between two and nine times. V usage is TRBV5-1 and J usage is TRBJ2-3; 9 nucleotides line up with TRBD1. The CDR3 consists of 14 residues. V was clipped by 1 base and J by 5 bases; unmatched bases: 2. Germline CDR1 and CDR2: SGHRS and YFSETQ. The CDR3: CASSLWTGVDTQYF. In DNA, the CDR3 is TGCGCCAGCAGCTTGTGGACAGGGGTAGATACGCAGTATTTT.

This clonotype was detected ten times or more. The J gene is TRBJ1-4, the V gene TRBV5-1; D is unresolved. Germline CDR1 is SGHRS and CDR2 is YFSETQ. The CDR3 is 13 residues long. Trimming took off 1 base at V and 5 bases at J, with 6 bases between the two ends. CDR3 sequence: CASSLTRNEKLFF. CDR3 sequence (DNA): TGCGCCAGCAGCTTGACCAGAAATGAAAAACTGTTTTTT.

The gene calls are TRBV10-3 and TRBJ1-1; D perhaps matches TRBD1 (5 bases). Trimming left V 1 base short and J 1 base short, with 10 bases between. The CDR3 sequence is 15 residues long. The germline V gene encodes CDR1 ENHRY and CDR2 SYGVKD. The CDR3 nucleotides are TGTGCCATCAGTGAGTTACGGGGCGGGAACACTGAAGCTTTCTTT. Translated: CAISELRGGNTEAFF.

This clonotype was counted between two and nine times. The rearrangement uses TRBV15 and TRBJ2-1; 8 positions agree with TRBD1. V gave up 3 bases and J gave up 8 bases; unmatched junction bases: 18. This CDR3 is built from 18 residues. Germline CDR1 reads LNHNV; CDR2 reads YYDKDF (reference sequence). CDR3 nucleotide sequence: TGTGCCACCAGCAGTACAACCAAACAGGGGGTTTATAATTATGAGCAGTTCTTC. Translating gives CATSSTTKQGVYNYEQFF.

This clonotype showed up many times. The chain uses TRBV12-3 or TRBV12-4 and TRBJ2-1; 7 bases agree with TRBD2. V was clipped by 2 bases and J by 2 bases; unmatched bases: 6. The CDR3 is 16 amino acids. This CDR3 is CASSLLGGRAYNEQFF. In DNA, the CDR3 is TGTGCCAGCAGTTTATTGGGTGGGAGGGCCTACAATGAGCAGTTCTTC.

This clonotype was picked up many times. The chain joins TRBV20-1 to TRBJ2-1, with 8 bases that match TRBD2. J gave up 5 bases and V 6 bases, and 9 bases lay outside the gene matches. The germline V gene encodes CDR1 DFQATT and CDR2 SNEGSKA (reference sequence). The CDR3 extends over 14 amino acids. The CDR3 nucleotides are TGCAGTGCGGAGAGGACTAGCTTGAACAATGAGCAGTTCTTC. It yields the protein CSAERTSLNNEQFF.

J is TRBJ1-2 and V is TRBV5-1; D uncertain. CDR1 and CDR2 from the germline V gene are SGHRS and YFSETQ. The CDR3 is made up of 15 amino acids. V lost 0 bases, J lost 0 bases, and 9 bases lay in between. CDR3 sequence: CASSLDPRANYGYTF. DNA for the CDR3: TGCGCCAGCAGCTTGGATCCCCGAGCTAACTATGGCTACACCTTC.

This clonotype has ten or more counts. This chain joins TRBV20-1 and TRBJ2-5, with TRBD2 identical over 11 bases. The ends lost 6 bases at V and 5 bases at J; junction bases unmatched: 14. The CDR3 covers 16 residues. Germline CDR1 is DFQATT and CDR2 is SNEGSKA (reference sequence). CDR3: CSAIPPGLADRETQYF. The CDR3 DNA reads TGCAGTGCCATACCTCCGGGACTAGCGGACAGGGAGACCCAGTACTTC.

There are many counts of this clonotype. The CDR3 coding sequence is TGCAGCGTTGAACTCAGCAGGGGCCGAGCCGGGGAGCTGTTTTTT. It is translated as CSVELSRGRAGELFF. The gene calls are TRBV29-1 and TRBJ2-2; a possible D gene is TRBD1 (6 bases). V was clipped by 2 bases and J by 6 bases, with 16 bases between them. Germline CDR1 reads SQVTM; CDR2 reads ANQGSEA. The CDR3 sequence is 15 residues long.

This clonotype came up many times. The chain employs TRBV12-3 or TRBV12-4 and TRBJ2-5; D might be TRBD2 (6 bases). This CDR3 contains 14 residues. With 5 bases removed from V and 4 bases from J, the gap between germline ends came to 14 bases. CDR3 DNA: TGTGCCAGCAGTCGGAGGGAGAGGGGAGAGACCCAGTACTTC. It yields the protein CASSRRERGETQYF.

The chain employs TRBV29-1 and TRBJ2-1; D gene uncertain. Trimming took 3 bases from V and 0 from J, leaving 15 bases between them. The CDR3 spans 16 residues. Germline CDR1 and CDR2: SQVTM and ANQGSEA. The CDR3 region has the DNA TGCAGCGTTGAGTGGGCTCTCCCGAGCTCCTACAATGAGCAGTTCTTC. Its translation is CSVEWALPSSYNEQFF.

This clonotype has more than one count but fewer than ten. The genes are TRBV5-1 and TRBJ1-1; perhaps TRBD1 as D (6 bases). Germline loops: CDR1 SGHRS, CDR2 YFSETQ. The CDR3 spans 12 residues. Trimming took 4 bases from V and 11 from J, leaving 15 bases between them. DNA of the CDR3: TGCGCCAGCAGCCCCGGGGGCGGGGTGGCTTTCTTT. Its protein product is CASSPGGGVAFF. The complete variable domain, with remaining parts taken from reference TRBV5-1 and TRBJ1-1, reads KAGVTQTPRYLIKTRGQQVTLSCSPISGHRSVSWYQQTPGQGLQFLFEYFSETQRNKGNFPGRFSGRQFSNSRSEMNVSTLELGDSALYLCASSPGGGVAFFGQGTRLTVV.

The table lists this clonotype with a few counts. The chain couples TRBV2 to TRBJ2-1, with 10 bases matching TRBD2. Trimming at V came to 3 bases and at J to 4 bases, leaving 6 bases not matched to a gene. CDR1 SNHLY and CDR2 FYNNEI come from the germline V gene. This CDR3 contains 16 residues. The CDR3, as DNA: TGTGCCAGCAGTGAGGGGACTAGCGACTATTACAATGAGCAGTTCTTC. Amino acids: CASSEGTSDYYNEQFF.

The chain is built from TRBV6-6 and TRBJ2-5; no clear D gene. There are 13 residues in the CDR3. Between the trimmed V and J ends, which lost 0 bases and 9 bases, there was a span of 11 bases. CDR1 MNHNY and CDR2 SVGAGI come from the germline V gene (reference sequence). CDR3 amino acids: CASSYSIAIPQYF. The DNA of the CDR3 is TGTGCCAGCAGTTACTCGATCGCTATTCCCCAGTACTTC.

The CDR3 bases are TGCGCCAGCATGGCGAGCGCCTCCTACGAGCAGTACTTC. Translation gives CASMASASYEQYF. The genes are TRBV10-2 and TRBJ2-7; D gene uncertain. This CDR3 has 13 amino acids. V was clipped by 7 bases and J by 0 bases, with 10 bases between them. Germline V lookup: CDR1 WSHSY, CDR2 SAAADI.

A remark on this clonotype: This may arise from a read error, as a much more abundant clone is one base away. V usage is TRBV15 and J usage is TRBJ1-1, with a possible D match to TRBD1 (5 bases). The CDR3 contains 13 residues. Germline lookup yields CDR1 LNHNV and CDR2 YYDKDF (reference sequence). The CDR3 nucleotides are TGTGCCACTCAGTTACGGGGCTACACTGCAGCTTTCTTT. It is translated as CATQLRGYTAAFF.

This clonotype was counted a few times. The gene calls are TRBV2 and TRBJ1-6; D is ambiguous. Per germline, CDR1 SNHLY and CDR2 FYNNEI. The CDR3 spans 14 residues. Between the trimmed V and J ends, which lost 2 bases and 6 bases, there was a span of 8 bases. In nucleotides, the CDR3 is TGTGCCAGCAGTGAAAACACATCTAATTCACCCCTCCACTTT. Translated, it gives CASSENTSNSPLHF. Full variable domain (rest looked up from reference TRBV2 and TRBJ1-6): EPEVTQTPSHQVTQMGQEVILRCVPISNHLYFYWYRQILGQKVEFLVSFYNNEISEKSEIFDDQFSVERPDGSNFTLKIRSTKLEDSAMYFCASSENTSNSPLHFGNGTRLTVT.

This clonotype was seen a few times. The V call is TRBV12-3 or TRBV12-4, the J call TRBJ1-6; no reliable D call. The CDR3 is 15 residues long. V was pared by 5 bases and J by 6 bases, with 14 bases between. The CDR3 here is CASSGGRTFNSPLHF. The CDR3 DNA sequence: TGTGCCAGCAGTGGCGGCCGAACTTTTAATTCACCCCTCCACTTT.

This clonotype turned up a few times. A much larger clone sits a single nucleotide away, making a read error possible. The DNA for the CDR3 is TGTGCCAGCAGCTTAGGCGGGGTGGGCACTGAAGCTTTCTTT. It specifies CASSLGGVGTEAFF. The chain joins TRBV7-9 to TRBJ1-1, with no clear D. The CDR3 is 14 residues long. V dropped 1 base and J dropped 4 bases, with 10 bases sitting between them. Per the germline V gene, CDR1 is SEHNR and CDR2 is FQNEAQ (reference sequence). Full variable domain (outside the CDR3, taken from reference TRBV7-9 and TRBJ1-1): DTGVSQNPRHKITKRGQNVTFRCDPISEHNRLYWYRQTLGQGPEFLTYFQNEAQLEKSRLLSDRFSAERPKGSFSTLEIQRTEQGDSAMYLCASSLGGVGTEAFFGQGTRLTVV.